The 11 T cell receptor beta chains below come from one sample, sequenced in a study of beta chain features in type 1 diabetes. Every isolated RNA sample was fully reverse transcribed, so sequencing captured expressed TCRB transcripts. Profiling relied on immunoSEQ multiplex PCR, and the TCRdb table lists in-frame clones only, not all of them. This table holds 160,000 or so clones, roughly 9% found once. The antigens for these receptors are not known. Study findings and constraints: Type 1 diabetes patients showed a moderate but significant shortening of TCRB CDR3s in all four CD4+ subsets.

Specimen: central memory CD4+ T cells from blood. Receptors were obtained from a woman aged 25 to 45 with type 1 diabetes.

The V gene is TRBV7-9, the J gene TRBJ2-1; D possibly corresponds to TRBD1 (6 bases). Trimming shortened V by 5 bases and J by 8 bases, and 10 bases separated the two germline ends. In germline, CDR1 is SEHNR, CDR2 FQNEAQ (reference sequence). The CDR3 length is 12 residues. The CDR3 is CASSPHRDEQFF. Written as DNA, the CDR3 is TGTGCCAGCAGCCCACACAGGGATGAGCAGTTCTTC.

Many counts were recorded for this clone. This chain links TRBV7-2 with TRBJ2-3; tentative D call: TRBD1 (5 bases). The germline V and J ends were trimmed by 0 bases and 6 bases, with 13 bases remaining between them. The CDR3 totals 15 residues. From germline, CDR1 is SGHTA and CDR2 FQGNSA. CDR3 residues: CASSLARQGGDTQYF. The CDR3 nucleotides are TGTGCCAGCAGCTTAGCGCGGCAGGGCGGCGATACGCAGTATTTT.

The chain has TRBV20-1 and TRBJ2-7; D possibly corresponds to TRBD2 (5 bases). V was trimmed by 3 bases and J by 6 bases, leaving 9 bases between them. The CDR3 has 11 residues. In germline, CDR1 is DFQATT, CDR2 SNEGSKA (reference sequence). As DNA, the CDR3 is TGCAGTGCTAGCGGGATAAGCGAGCAGTACTTC. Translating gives CSASGISEQYF.

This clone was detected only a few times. For the CDR3, the DNA is TGTGCCATCAGTGGGCAAGCGGGAGTGGGCAATGAGCAGTTCTTC. Protein product: CAISGQAGVGNEQFF. The chain combines TRBV10-3 with TRBJ2-1; 8 nucleotides align to TRBD2. J gave up 6 bases and V 4 bases, and 8 bases lay outside the gene matches. The V gene's germline CDR1 is ENHRY and CDR2 SYGVKD. This CDR3 is built from 15 residues.

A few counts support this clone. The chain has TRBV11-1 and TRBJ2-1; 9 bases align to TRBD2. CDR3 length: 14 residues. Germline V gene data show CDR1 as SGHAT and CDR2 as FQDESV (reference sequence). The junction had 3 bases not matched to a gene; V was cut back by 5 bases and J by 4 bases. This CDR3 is CASSKTSGYNEQFF. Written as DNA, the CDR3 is TGTGCCAGCAGCAAGACTAGCGGATACAATGAGCAGTTCTTC. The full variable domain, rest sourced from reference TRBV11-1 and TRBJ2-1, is EAEVAQSPRYKITEKSQAVAFWCDPISGHATLYWYRQILGQGPELLVQFQDESVVDDSQLPKDRFSAERLKGVDSTLKIQPAELGDSAMYLCASSKTSGYNEQFFGPGTRLTVL.

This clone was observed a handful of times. CDR3 in amino acids: CAWSSRSQETQYF. CDR3 sequence (DNA): TGTGCCTGGAGTTCTCGGTCCCAAGAGACCCAGTACTTC. J is TRBJ2-5 and V is TRBV30; no clear D. This CDR3 region has 13 residues. Germline CDR1 and CDR2: GTSNPN and SVGIG (reference sequence). Trimming left V 2 bases short and J 1 base short, with 8 bases between.

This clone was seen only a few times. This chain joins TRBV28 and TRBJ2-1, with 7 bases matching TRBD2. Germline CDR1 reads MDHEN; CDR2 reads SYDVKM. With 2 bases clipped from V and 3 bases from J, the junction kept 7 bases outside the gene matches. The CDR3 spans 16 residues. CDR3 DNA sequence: TGTGCCAGCAGTTTAGGGAGCGGGGCAGACTACAATGAGCAGTTCTTC. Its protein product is CASSLGSGADYNEQFF.

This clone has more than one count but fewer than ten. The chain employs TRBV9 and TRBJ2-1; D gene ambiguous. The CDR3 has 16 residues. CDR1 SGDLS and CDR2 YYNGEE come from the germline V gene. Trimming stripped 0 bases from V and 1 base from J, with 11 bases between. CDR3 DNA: TGTGCCAGCAGCGTAGACGCGTTAGCTTCCTACAATGAGCAGTTCTTC. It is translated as CASSVDALASYNEQFF.

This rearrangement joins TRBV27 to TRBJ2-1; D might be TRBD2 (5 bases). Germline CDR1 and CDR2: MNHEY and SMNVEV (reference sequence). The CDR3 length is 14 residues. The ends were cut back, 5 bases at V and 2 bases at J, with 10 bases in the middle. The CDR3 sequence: CASSPSGTYNEQFF. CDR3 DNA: TGTGCCAGCAGTCCATCCGGGACCTACAATGAGCAGTTCTTC.

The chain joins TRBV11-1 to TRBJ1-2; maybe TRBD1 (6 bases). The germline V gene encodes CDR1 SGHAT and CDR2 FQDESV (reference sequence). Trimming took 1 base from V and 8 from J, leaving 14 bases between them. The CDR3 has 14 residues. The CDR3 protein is CASSLGAGEIGYTF. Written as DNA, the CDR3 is TGTGCCAGCAGCTTAGGAGCAGGGGAAATCGGCTACACCTTC.

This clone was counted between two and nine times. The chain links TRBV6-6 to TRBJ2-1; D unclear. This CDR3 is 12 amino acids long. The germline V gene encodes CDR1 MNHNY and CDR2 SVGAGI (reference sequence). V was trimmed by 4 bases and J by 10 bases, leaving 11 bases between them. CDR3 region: CASSLTLLEQFF. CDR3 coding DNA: TGTGCCAGCAGTTTGACTCTATTAGAGCAGTTCTTC.